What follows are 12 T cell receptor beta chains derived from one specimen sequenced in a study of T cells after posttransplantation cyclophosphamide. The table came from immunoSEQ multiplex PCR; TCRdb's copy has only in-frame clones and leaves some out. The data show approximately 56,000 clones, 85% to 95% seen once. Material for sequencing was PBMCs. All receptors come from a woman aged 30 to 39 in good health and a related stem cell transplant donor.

The CDR3, as DNA: TGTGCCAGCAGCCAGGACAGACCGGGACAGGGAAACACTGAAGCTTTCTTT. The encoded protein is CASSQDRPGQGNTEAFF. The chain couples TRBV4-2 to TRBJ1-1; TRBD1 aligns across 9 bases. The CDR3 is 17 residues long. Germline V gene sequence: CDR1 LGHNA, CDR2 YNFKEQ. The ends lost 3 bases at V and 2 bases at J; junction bases unmatched: 10.

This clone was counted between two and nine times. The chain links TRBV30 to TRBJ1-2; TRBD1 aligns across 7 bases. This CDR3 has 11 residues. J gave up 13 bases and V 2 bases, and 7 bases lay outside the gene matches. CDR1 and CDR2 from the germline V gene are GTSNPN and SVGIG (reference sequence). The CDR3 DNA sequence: TGTGCCTGGAGTCTCGACAGGGCGAGCACCTTC. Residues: CAWSLDRASTF.

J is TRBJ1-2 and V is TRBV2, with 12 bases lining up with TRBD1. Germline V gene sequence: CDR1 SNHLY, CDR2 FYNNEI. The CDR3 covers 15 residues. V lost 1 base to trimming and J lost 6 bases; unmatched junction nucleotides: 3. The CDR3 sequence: CASSEEGTGGDGYTF. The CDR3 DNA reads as TGTGCCAGCAGTGAAGAGGGGACAGGGGGCGATGGCTACACCTTC.

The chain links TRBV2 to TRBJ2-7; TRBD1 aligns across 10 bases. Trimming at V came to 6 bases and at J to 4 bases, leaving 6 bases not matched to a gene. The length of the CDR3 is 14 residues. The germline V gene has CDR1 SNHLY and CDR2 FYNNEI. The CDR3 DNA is TGTGCCAGCAGATCCGGGACAGGGGCTTACGAGCAGTACTTC. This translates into CASRSGTGAYEQYF.

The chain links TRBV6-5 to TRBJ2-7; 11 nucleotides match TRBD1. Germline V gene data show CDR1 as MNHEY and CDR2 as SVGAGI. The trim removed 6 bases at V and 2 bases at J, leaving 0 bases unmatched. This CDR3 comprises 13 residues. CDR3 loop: CASRGQGAYEQYF. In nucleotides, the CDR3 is TGTGCCAGCAGGGGACAGGGGGCCTACGAGCAGTACTTC.

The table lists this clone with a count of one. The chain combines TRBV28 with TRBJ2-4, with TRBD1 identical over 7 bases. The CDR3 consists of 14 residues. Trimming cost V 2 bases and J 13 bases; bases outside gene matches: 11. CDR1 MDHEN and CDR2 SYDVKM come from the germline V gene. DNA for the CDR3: TGTGCCAGCAGTTTAGACCCTCAGGGGGAGTTCCAGTACTTC. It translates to CASSLDPQGEFQYF.

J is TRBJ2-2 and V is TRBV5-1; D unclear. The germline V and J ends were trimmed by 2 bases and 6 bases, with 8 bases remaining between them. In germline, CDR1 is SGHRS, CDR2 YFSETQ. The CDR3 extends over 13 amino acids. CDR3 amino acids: CASSFEAAGELFF. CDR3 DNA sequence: TGCGCCAGCAGCTTTGAGGCGGCCGGGGAGCTGTTTTTT.

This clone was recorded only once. The CDR3 loop reads CSVAPSGAAPTQYF. DNA of the CDR3: TGCAGCGTTGCCCCTAGCGGGGCCGCTCCGACCCAGTACTTC. This chain connects TRBV29-1 to TRBJ2-5; TRBD2 agrees at 9 bases. J gave up 7 bases and V 4 bases, and 10 bases lay outside the gene matches. This CDR3 is built from 14 residues. Germline V gene lookup returns CDR1 SQVTM and CDR2 ANQGSEA.

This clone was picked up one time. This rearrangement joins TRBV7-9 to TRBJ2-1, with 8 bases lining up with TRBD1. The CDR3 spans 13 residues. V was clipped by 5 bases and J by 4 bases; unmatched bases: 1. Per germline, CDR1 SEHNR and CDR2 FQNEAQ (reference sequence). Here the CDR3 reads CASSRDRYNEQFF. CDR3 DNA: TGTGCCAGCAGCCGGGACAGGTACAATGAGCAGTTCTTC.

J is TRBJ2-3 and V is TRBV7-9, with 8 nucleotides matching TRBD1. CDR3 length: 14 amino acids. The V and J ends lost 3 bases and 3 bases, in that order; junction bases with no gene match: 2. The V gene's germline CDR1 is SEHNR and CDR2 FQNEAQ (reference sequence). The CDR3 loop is CASSFRGRTDTQYF. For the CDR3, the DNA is TGTGCCAGCAGCTTCAGGGGGCGGACAGATACGCAGTATTTT.

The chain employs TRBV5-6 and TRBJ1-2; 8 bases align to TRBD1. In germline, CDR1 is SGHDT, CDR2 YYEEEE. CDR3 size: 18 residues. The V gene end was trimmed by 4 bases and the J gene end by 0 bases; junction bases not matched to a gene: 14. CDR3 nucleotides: TGTGCCAGCAGCCCGAGCGGACAGGGTGGAAGGGCTAACTATGGCTACACCTTC. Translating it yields CASSPSGQGGRANYGYTF.

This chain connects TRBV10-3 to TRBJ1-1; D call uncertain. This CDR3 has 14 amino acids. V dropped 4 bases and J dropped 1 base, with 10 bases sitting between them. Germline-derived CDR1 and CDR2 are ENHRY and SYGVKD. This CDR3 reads CAISASVENTEAFF. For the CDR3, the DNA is TGTGCCATCAGTGCTTCGGTCGAGAACACTGAAGCTTTCTTT.